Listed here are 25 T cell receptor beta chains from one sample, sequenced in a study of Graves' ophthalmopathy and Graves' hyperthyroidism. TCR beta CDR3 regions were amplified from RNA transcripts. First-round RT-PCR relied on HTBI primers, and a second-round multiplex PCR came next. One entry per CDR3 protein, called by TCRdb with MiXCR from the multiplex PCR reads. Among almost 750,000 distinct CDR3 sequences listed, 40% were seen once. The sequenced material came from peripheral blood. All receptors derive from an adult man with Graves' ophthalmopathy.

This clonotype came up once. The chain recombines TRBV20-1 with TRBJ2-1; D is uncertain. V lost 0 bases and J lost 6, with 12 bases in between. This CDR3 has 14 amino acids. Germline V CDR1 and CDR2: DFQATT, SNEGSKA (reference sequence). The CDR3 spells CSARDQYIGNEQFF. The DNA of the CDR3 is TGCAGTGCTAGAGATCAGTATATTGGCAATGAGCAGTTCTTC.

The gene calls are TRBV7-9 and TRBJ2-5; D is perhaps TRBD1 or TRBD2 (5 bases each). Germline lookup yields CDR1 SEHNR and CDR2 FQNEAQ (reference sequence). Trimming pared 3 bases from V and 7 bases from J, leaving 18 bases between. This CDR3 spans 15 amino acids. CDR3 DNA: TGTGCCAGCAGCTTCGCGGGTGGGACCACCGGGACCCAGTACTTC. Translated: CASSFAGGTTGTQYF.

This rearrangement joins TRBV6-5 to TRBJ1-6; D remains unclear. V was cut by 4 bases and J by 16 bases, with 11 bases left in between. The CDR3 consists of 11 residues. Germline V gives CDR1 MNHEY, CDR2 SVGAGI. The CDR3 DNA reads TGTGCCAGCAGTTGGAGAAACCAGCTCCACTTT. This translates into CASSWRNQLHF.

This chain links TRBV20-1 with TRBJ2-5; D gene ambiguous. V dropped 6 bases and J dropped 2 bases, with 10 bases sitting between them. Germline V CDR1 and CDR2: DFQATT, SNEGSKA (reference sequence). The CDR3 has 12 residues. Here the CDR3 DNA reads TGCAGTGCGTCGGCTTATCAAGAGACCCAGTACTTC. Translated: CSASAYQETQYF.

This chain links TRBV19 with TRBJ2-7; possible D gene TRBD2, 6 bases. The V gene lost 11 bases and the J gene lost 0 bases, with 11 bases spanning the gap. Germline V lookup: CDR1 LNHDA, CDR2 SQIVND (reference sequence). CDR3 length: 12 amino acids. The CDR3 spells CAAGGSSYEQYF. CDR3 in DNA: TGTGCCGCCGGAGGGAGCTCCTACGAGCAGTACTTC.

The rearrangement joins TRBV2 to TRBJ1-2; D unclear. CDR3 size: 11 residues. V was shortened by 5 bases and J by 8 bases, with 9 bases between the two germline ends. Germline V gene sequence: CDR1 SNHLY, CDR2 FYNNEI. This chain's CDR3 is CASSRTSGYTF. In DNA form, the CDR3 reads TGTGCCAGCAGTCGGACTAGCGGCTACACCTTC.

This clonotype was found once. The CDR3 sequence: CASSEGGTGTYEQYF. The CDR3 nucleotides read TGCGCCAGCAGTGAGGGGGGGACAGGGACCTACGAGCAGTACTTC. The chain is built from TRBV10-1 and TRBJ2-7, with 9 nucleotides matching TRBD1. Germline V CDR1 and CDR2: WNHNN, SYGVQD (reference sequence). V was pared by 2 bases and J by 2 bases, with 4 bases of the junction left unmatched. This CDR3 is built from 15 residues.

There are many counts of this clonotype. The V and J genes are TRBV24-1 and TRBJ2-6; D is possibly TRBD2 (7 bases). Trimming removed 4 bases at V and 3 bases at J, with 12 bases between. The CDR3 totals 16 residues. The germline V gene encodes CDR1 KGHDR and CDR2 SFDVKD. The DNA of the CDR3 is TGTGCCACCAGTGACCGGGGGGCCGATGGGGCCAACGTCCTGACTTTC. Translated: CATSDRGADGANVLTF.

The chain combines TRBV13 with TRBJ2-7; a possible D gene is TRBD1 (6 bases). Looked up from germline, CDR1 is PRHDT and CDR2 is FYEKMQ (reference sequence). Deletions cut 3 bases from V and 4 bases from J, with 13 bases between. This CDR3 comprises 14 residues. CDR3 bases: TGTGCCAGCAGCTTCCCCGGCAGGGGTTACGAGCAGTACTTC. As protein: CASSFPGRGYEQYF. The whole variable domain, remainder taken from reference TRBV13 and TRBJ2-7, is AAGVIQSPRHLIKEKRETATLKCYPIPRHDTVYWYQQGPGQDPQFLISFYEKMQSDKGSIPDRFSAQQFSDYHSELNMSSLELGDSALYFCASSFPGRGYEQYFGPGTRLTVT.

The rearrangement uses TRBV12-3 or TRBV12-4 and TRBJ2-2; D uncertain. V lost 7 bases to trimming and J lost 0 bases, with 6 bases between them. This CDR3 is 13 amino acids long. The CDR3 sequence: CASMATNTGELFF. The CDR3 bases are TGTGCCAGCATGGCGACGAACACCGGGGAGCTGTTTTTT.

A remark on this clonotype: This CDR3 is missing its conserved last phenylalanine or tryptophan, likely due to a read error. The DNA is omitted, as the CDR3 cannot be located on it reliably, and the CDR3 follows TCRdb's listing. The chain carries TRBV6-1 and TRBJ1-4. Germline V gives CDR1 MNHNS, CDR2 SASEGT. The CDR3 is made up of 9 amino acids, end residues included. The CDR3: CASSPTQNY.

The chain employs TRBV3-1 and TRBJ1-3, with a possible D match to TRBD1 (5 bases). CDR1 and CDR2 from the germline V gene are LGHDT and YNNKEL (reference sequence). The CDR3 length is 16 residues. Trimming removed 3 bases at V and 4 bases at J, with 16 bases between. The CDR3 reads CASSHFGAGPGNTIYF. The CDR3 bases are TGTGCCAGCAGCCACTTCGGGGCAGGCCCAGGAAACACCATATATTTT.

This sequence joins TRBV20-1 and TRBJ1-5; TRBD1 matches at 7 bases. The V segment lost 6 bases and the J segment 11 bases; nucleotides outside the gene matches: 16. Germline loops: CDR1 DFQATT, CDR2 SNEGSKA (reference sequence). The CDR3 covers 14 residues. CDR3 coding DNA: TGCAGTGCCGGGGGGGCAGGGGGGATGGAGACCCAGCATTTT. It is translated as CSAGGAGGMETQHF.

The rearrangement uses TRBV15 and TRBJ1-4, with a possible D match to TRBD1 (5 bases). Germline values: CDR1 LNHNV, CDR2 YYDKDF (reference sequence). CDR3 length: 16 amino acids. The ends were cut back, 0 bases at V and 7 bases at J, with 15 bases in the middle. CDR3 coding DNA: TGTGCCACCAGCAGAGACTCCGGGACCCAATTTGAAAAACTGTTTTTT. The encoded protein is CATSRDSGTQFEKLFF.

The CDR3 protein is CASSFLDRGGYTF. CDR3 sequence (DNA): TGTGCCAGCAGTTTCCTCGACAGGGGTGGCTACACCTTC. The chain combines TRBV2 with TRBJ1-2, with 8 nucleotides matching TRBD1. Germline CDR1 SNHLY, CDR2 FYNNEI. CDR3 length equals 13 residues. V gave up 5 bases and J gave up 7 bases; unmatched junction bases: 6.

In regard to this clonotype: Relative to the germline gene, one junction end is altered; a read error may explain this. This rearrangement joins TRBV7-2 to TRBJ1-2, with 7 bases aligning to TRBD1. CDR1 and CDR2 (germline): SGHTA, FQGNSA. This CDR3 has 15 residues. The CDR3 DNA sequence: TGTGCCGGCAGCTTATCAGGACAGGACCCTCTAGGCTACACCTTC. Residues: CAGSLSGQDPLGYTF.

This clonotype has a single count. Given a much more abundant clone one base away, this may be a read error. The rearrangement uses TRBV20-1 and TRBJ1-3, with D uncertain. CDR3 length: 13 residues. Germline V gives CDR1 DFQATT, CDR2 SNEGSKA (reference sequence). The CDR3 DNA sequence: TGCAGTGCTAGTTCGGGCTCTGGAAGCACCATATATTTT. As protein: CSASSGSGSTIYF.

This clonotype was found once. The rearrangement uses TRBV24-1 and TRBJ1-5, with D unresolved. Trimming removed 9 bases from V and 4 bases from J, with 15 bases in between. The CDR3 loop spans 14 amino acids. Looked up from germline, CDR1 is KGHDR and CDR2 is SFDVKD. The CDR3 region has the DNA TGTGCCACCCGCGCGGGCAGCTCAAATCAGCCCCAGCATTTT. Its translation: CATRAGSSNQPQHF.

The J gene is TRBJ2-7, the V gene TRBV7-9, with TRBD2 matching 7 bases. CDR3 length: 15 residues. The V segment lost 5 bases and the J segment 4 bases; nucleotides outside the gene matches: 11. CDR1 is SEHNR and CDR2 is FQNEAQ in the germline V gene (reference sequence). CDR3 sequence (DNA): TGTGCCAGCAGCCTTGTGTCGGGGAGGGAGTACGAGCAGTACTTC. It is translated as CASSLVSGREYEQYF. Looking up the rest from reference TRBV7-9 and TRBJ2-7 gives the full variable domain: DTGVSQNPRHKITKRGQNVTFRCDPISEHNRLYWYRQTLGQGPEFLTYFQNEAQLEKSRLLSDRFSAERPKGSFSTLEIQRTEQGDSAMYLCASSLVSGREYEQYFGPGTRLTVT.

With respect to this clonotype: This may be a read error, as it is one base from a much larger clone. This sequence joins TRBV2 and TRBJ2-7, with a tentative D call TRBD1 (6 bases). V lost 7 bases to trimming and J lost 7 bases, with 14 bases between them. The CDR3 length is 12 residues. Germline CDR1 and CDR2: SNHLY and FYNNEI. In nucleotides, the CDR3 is TGTGCCAGCAACTTCAGGGGAGTAGAGCAGTACTTC. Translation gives CASNFRGVEQYF. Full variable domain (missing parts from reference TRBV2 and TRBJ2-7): EPEVTQTPSHQVTQMGQEVILRCVPISNHLYFYWYRQILGQKVEFLVSFYNNEISEKSEIFDDQFSVERPDGSNFTLKIRSTKLEDSAMYFCASNFRGVEQYFGPGTRLTVT.

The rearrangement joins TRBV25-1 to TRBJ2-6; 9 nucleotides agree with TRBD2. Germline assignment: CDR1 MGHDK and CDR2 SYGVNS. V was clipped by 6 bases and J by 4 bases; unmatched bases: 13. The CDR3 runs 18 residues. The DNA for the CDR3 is TGTGCCAGCAGCCGGTATAGCGGGGGTCTCTCCGGGGCCAACGTCCTGACTTTC. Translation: CASSRYSGGLSGANVLTF.

This chain's CDR3 is CSARDPDLSYEQYF. As DNA, the CDR3 is TGCAGTGCTAGAGATCCGGACCTCTCCTACGAGCAGTACTTC. This chain joins TRBV20-1 and TRBJ2-7; unclear D gene. The V end lost 0 bases, the J end lost 0 bases, and 9 bases lay between the germline ends. This CDR3 has 14 amino acids. The V gene's germline CDR1 is DFQATT and CDR2 SNEGSKA (reference sequence).

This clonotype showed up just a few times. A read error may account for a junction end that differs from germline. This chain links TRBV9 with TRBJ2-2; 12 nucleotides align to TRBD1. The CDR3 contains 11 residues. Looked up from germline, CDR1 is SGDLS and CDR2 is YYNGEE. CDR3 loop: CARIFGTGGDF. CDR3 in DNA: TGTGCCAGAATTTTCGGGACAGGGGGCGATTTT.

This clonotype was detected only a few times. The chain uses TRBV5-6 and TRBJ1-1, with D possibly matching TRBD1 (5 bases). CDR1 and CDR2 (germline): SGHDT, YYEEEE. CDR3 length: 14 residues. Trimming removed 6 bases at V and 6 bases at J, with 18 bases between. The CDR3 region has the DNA TGTGCCAGCACCGGTCCCCTCGGGGCGGCTGAAGCTTTCTTT. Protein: CASTGPLGAAEAFF.

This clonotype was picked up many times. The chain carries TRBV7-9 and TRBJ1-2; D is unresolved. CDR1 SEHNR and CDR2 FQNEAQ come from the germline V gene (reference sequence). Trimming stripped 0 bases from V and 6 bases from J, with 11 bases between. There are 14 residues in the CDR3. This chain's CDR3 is CASSLALGSDGYTF. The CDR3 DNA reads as TGTGCCAGCAGCTTAGCGCTGGGGAGCGATGGCTACACCTTC. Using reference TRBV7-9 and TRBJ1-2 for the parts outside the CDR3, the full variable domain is DTGVSQNPRHKITKRGQNVTFRCDPISEHNRLYWYRQTLGQGPEFLTYFQNEAQLEKSRLLSDRFSAERPKGSFSTLEIQRTEQGDSAMYLCASSLALGSDGYTFGSGTRLTVV.